The entry below gives a single T cell receptor (beta chain) sequence along with its context. Its specific antigen is unknown. No per-base quality is available; no much larger clone lies one base away. From the germline V gene (reference sequence), CDR1 is GTSNPN and CDR2 is SVGIG. V and J are trimmed by 4 bases and 4 bases, and the gene matches miss 9 bases of the junction. The CDR3 covers 16 residues, taking in both the cysteine and the phenylalanine. Only the CDR3 part of the read is kept: 48 bases, read in frame from the first base. TCR CDR3 regions were amplified from genomic DNA by multiplex PCR using the deep immunoSEQ assay. Extracted genomic DNA from each cell subset was spread evenly across all wells of several immunoSEQ 96-well plates, with each plate serving as a replicate. For sorted subsets, around 200 ng genomic DNA, equal to tens of thousands of T cell genomes, was loaded into each replicate PCR. Purified libraries were quantified with a Qubit 3.0 fluorometer, sized on a Bioanalyzer 2100, and re-quantified with the KAPA Library Quantification kit. Each immunoSEQ 96-well plate was sequenced on its own single-read 150-cycle Illumina NextSeq 550 flow cell. From the authors' description of their analysis: Because the immunoSEQ output included only junctional sequences and no quality scores, the filtering could not be the same as the filtering used for full-length reads. To assign V/J genes and CDR3, sequences were annotated against IMGT germline references using PyIR, a Python wrapper for IgBLAST v1.9. Any read was removed if the V/J assignment was weak (E-value above 1e-6), the CDR3 was missing, or the read contained stop codons, out-of-frame junctions, or ambiguous translated residues. V3J clonotypes were defined by identical inferred V gene, J gene, and CDR3 amino acid sequence. To compute the percentage overlap between repertoires, the number of shared unique clonotypes was divided by the size of the smaller repertoire. Richness of each repertoire was evaluated using RTK rarefaction, the Chao1 estimator, and Recon v2.1 estimates of unobserved clonotypes. Generation probabilities for all TCRbeta clonotypes obtained by the gDNA method from a few donors were computed using OLGA. What TCRdb holds here is the immuneACCESS table cut down to in-frame rearrangements. Part of the clones is not present; checked against another copy, under half of the missing clones reflect an unresolved V gene, and the others are unexplained. That table furnishes V, J and clone size, whereas the DNA furnished D and trimming. A total of roughly 1,500,000 clones appear in this sample, approximately 98% of them only once. Clones ranked in the top ten supply 0.4% to 0.45% of the sample.

This entry comes from a study of shared clonotypes between healthy human individuals (TCRdb year 2020). General notes on the study: The cohort comprised two women and a few men aged 18 to 49 years. For each donor, three plates each were used for CD4 naive and CD4 memory, two plates were used for CD8 naive, and one plate was used for CD8 memory. Blood TCR repertoires of about five healthy adults were deeply sequenced to estimate repertoire size and the extent of clonotype sharing between individuals. Libraries were prepared and TCR repertoires were sequenced by different laboratories using diverse techniques, in order to increase sequencing depth and limit assay-specific biases. Between about 0.8 and 9 billion PBMCs per donor were obtained by leukapheresis. Results the study describes overall, beyond this receptor: Pairwise subsampling led to the expectation that sequencing depth would affect the degree of clonotype sharing among donors. Sampling was restricted to blood, and TCR repertoires in tissue are likely to differ from TCR repertoires in blood. Incomplete sequencing was indicated by rarefaction of sorted-subset datasets, despite the large sequencing depth. Naive subsets generally had larger estimated clonotype richness than memory subsets. Across a handful of donors, about 5% of naive CD4, roughly 3.4% of naive CD8, approximately 2.5% of memory CD4, and roughly 0.4% of memory CD8 clonotypes were shared. Clonotypes shared by all four sorted-subset donors showed higher generation probabilities than non-shared clonotypes. Because the study included only a small number of donors, the genetic and exposure-history diversity represented was limited.

Donors were healthy HIV-negative adults with no recently reported acute infections or vaccinations. Every donor was a Caucasian adult living in Nashville, Tennessee, USA. CD4+ T cells were enriched by magnetic negative selection, after which naive cells were positively selected on CD45RA and the negative fraction was taken as the memory subset. After blood collection by leukapheresis, PBMCs were isolated using Ficoll-Histopaque density gradient centrifugation and then cryopreserved in the vapor phase of liquid nitrogen. Analytical flow cytometry was used to check the purity and quantity of each magnetically sorted T cell population. Each sorted fraction had its genomic DNA isolated and then quantified by UV absorbance on a Nanodrop 2000c.

This chain joins TRBV30 to TRBJ2-1, and TRBD2 aligns with 11 junction nucleotides. The sample taken for sequencing was naive CD4+ T cells sorted from blood. The intended sense of this specimen's cell subset or site label: CD45RA+ positively selected. This receptor was obtained from a man aged 25-45 years in good health. The bases read TGTGCCTGGAAAACTAGCGGGAGAGCGACGTACAATGAGCAGTTCTTC. This sequence encodes CAWKTSGRATYNEQFF.